This TCR beta chain was captured in a study of PD-1 blockade in classical Hodgkin lymphoma. General study points: What caused the repertoire differences, perhaps disease activity or prior therapy, remains undefined. Complete responders possessed baseline diversity comparable to newly diagnosed patients. CD4+ TCR diversity climbed significantly by C4D1, unlike CD8+ TCR diversity.

CDR1 SGHAT and CDR2 FQNNGV come from the germline V gene. CDR3 length equals 15 residues. Deletions cut 5 bases from V and 7 bases from J, with 18 bases between. Here immunoSEQ multiplex PCR was the method, and the copy in TCRdb shows in-frame clones only, minus some. The top ten hold 27% of the sample, which has 16,000 or so clones, about 81% seen once. Patients all relapsed after autologous stem cell transplantation, and there was variation in brentuximab vedotin exposure. Classification of best responses gave complete response, partial response or progressive disease. Comment on this clone: Its antigen remains unknown.

This sequence originates from a human donor with classical Hodgkin lymphoma. Source: peripheral blood mononuclear cells (PBMCs), taken before the second cycle of nivolumab. V is TRBV11-2 and J is TRBJ2-4, with D tentatively TRBD1 (6 bases). DNA of the CDR3: TGTGCCAGCAGCCCCCACGCGGTCAGGGGTAACATTCAGTACTTC. Its protein is CASSPHAVRGNIQYF.